This TCR beta chain was retrieved from a study of blood T cell repertoires in COVID-19. At the level of the study: Samples of COVID-19 (acute and convalescent) were obtained from the United States, Italy and Spain. PBMCs, B-cell-depleted T cells, or T cells provided the cDNA or gDNA that made up the material.

This CDR3 region has 15 residues. From germline, CDR1 is MGHRA and CDR2 YSYEKL. V lost 0 bases, J lost 5 bases, and 11 bases lay in between. Assay used: immunoSEQ multiplex PCR; TCRdb lists only in-frame clones, some missing. The data contain approximately 29,000 clones, 85% of them singletons. The chain uses TRBV4-1 and TRBJ2-1; D gene uncertain. Specimen: peripheral blood. This sequence was found in a woman aged 55-69 years with active COVID-19. The CDR3 nucleotides read TGCGCCAGCAGCCAAGAGTATGCGCTAAACAATGAGCAGTTCTTC. This encodes CASSQEYALNNEQFF.